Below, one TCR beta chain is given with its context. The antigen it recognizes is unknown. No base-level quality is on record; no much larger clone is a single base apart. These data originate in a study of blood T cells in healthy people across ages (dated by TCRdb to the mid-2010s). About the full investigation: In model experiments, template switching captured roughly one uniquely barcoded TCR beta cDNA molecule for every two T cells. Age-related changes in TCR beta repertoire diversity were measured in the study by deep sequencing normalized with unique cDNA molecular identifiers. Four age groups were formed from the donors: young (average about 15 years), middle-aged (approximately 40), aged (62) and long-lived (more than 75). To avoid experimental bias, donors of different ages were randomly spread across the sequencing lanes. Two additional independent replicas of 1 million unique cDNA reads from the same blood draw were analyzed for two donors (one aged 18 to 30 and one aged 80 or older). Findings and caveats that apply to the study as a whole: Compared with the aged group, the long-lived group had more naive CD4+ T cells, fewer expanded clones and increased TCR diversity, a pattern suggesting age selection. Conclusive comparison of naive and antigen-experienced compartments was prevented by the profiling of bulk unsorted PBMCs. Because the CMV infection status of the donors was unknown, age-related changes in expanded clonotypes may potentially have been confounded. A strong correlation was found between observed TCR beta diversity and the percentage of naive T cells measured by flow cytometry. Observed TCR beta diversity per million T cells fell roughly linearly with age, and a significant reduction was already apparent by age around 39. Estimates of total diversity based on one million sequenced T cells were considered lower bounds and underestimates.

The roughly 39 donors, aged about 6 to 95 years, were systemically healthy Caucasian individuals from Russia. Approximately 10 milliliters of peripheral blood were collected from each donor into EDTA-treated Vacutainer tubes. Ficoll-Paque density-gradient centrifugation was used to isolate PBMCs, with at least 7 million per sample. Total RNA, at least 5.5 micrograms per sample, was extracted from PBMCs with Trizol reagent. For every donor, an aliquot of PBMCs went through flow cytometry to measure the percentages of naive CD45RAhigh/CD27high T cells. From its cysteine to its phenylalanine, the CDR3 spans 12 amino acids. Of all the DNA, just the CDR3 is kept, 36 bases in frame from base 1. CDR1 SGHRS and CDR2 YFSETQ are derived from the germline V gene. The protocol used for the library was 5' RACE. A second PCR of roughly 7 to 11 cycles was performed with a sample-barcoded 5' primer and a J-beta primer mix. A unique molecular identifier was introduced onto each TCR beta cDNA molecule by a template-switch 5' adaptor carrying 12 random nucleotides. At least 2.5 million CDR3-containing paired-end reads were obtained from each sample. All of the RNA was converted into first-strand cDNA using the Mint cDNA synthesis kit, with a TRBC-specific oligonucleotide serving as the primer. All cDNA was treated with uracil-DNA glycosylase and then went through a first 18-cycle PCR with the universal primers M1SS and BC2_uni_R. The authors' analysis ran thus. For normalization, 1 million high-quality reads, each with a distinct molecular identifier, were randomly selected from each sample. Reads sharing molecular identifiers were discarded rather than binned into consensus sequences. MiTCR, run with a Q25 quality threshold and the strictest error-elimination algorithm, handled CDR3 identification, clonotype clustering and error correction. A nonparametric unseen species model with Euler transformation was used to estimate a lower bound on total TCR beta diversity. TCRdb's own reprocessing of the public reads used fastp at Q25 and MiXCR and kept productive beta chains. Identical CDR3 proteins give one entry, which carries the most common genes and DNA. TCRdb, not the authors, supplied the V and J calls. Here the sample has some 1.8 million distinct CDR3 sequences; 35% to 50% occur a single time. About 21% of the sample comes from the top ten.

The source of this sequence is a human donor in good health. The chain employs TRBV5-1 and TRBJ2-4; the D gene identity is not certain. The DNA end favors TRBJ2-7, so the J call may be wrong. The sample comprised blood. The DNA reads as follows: TGCGCCAGCAGCACCCCTGACTACGAGCAGTACTTC. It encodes CASSTPDYEQYF.